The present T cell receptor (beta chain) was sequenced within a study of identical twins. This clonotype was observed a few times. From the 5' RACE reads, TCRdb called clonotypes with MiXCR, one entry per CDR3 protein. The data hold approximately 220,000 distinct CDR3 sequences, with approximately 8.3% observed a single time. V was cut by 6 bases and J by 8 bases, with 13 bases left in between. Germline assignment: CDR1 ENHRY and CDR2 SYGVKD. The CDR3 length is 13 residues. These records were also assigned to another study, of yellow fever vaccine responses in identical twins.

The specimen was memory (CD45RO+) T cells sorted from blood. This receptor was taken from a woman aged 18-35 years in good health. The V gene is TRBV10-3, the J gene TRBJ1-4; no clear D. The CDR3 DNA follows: TGTGCCATCAGCGGTACTGTCGGAGAAAAACTGTTTTTT. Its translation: CAISGTVGEKLFF.